Following are 27 T cell receptor beta chains from one sample sequenced in a study of control samples from healthy donors and cancer patients (dated by TCRdb to about 2020). The library came from the immunoSEQ multiplex PCR assay. This immuneACCESS table, as held by TCRdb, lists in-frame sequences with V and J called but not all clones. Of the missing ones, under half trace to an unresolved V gene in checked studies; the others have no known cause. The sample includes under 30,000 clones, with almost 85% observed a single time. The top ten hold 6.7% of the sample. The sample comprised PBMCs. Source of these receptors: a woman aged 55-70 years with head and neck cancer.

The J gene is TRBJ1-4, the V gene TRBV25-1, with D possibly matching TRBD1 (5 bases). Germline CDR1 and CDR2: MGHDK and SYGVNS. V was clipped by 9 bases and J by 8 bases, with 13 bases between them. The CDR3 extends over 12 amino acids. CDR3 amino acids: CARRGVREKLFF. CDR3 DNA sequence: TGTGCCAGAAGGGGAGTGAGAGAAAAACTGTTTTTT.

This clone was counted between two and nine times. This sequence joins TRBV4-3 and TRBJ2-1; 12 nucleotides match TRBD1. The CDR3 runs 16 residues. The V gene's germline CDR1 is LGHNA and CDR2 YSLEER. V lost 0 bases, J lost 8 bases, and 5 bases stayed unmatched. Written as DNA, the CDR3 is TGCGCCAGCAGCCAAGAGGGGACAGGGGGCGTGGATGAGCAGTTCTTC. Its translation: CASSQEGTGGVDEQFF.

The rearrangement uses TRBV7-2 and TRBJ1-4; tentative D call: TRBD1 (5 bases). V lost 3 bases, J lost 4 bases, and 9 bases lay in between. Germline lookup yields CDR1 SGHTA and CDR2 FQGNSA. The CDR3 runs 14 residues. As DNA, the CDR3 is TGTGCCAGCAGCTTCGGGACCCATAATGAAAAACTGTTTTTT. Its protein is CASSFGTHNEKLFF.

The chain combines TRBV18 with TRBJ1-4, with 10 bases lining up with TRBD1. The CDR3 is made up of 16 amino acids. Trimming at V came to 3 bases and at J to 6 bases, leaving 7 bases not matched to a gene. Germline values: CDR1 KGHSH, CDR2 LQKENI. CDR3 region: CASSPGPGQGYEKLFF. The CDR3 DNA reads TGTGCCAGCTCACCGGGTCCGGGACAGGGGTATGAAAAACTGTTTTTT.

The chain has TRBV12-3 or TRBV12-4 and TRBJ2-7; no definite D call. The CDR3 sequence is 11 residues long. The ends were cut back, 5 bases at V and 5 bases at J, with 7 bases in the middle. The CDR3 DNA sequence: TGTGCCAGCAGTCTCCTGGACGAGCAGTACTTC. Protein product: CASSLLDEQYF.

This clone was counted once. This sequence joins TRBV11-2 and TRBJ2-1; the match to TRBD2 covers 8 bases. Germline V gives CDR1 SGHAT, CDR2 FQNNGV. The CDR3 has 15 residues. Trimming cost V 0 bases and J 15 bases; bases outside gene matches: 13. Here the CDR3 DNA reads TGTGCCAGCAGCTTAGATTTGGGGCGGGGGGTCCGTCCGTTCTTC. This encodes CASSLDLGRGVRPFF.

The chain recombines TRBV3-1 (or the pseudogene TRBV3-2) with TRBJ1-2, with D maybe TRBD1 (6 bases). Germline V lookup: CDR1 LGHDT, CDR2 YNNKEL (reference sequence). The CDR3 has 14 amino acids. Trimming stripped 4 bases from V and 0 bases from J, with 9 bases between. The CDR3 nucleotides are TGTGCCAGCAGCCCTCGGACAGCTAACTATGGCTACACCTTC. Translation: CASSPRTANYGYTF.

V gene TRBV5-1 combines with J gene TRBJ2-1, with D maybe TRBD2 (6 bases). With 4 bases removed from V and 12 bases from J, the gap between germline ends came to 14 bases. Germline CDR1 reads SGHRS; CDR2 reads YFSETQ. The CDR3 has 12 residues. The CDR3 nucleotides are TGCGCCAGCAGCCTTGAACGGGACTGGCAGTTCTTC. The encoded protein is CASSLERDWQFF.

V and J are TRBV3-1 (or the pseudogene TRBV3-2) and TRBJ2-2, with 7 nucleotides matching TRBD2. Losses at the gene ends were 5 bases for V and 0 bases for J; bases not matched to a gene: 6. The CDR3 contains 16 residues. Germline CDR1 LGHDT, CDR2 YNNKEL (reference sequence). The CDR3 DNA reads TGTGCCAGCAGCGAGCTAGCGGATCCGAACACCGGGGAGCTGTTTTTT. This codes for CASSELADPNTGELFF.

This clone was seen only once. V usage is TRBV11-2 and J usage is TRBJ1-2; D is unclear. The CDR3 sequence is 13 residues long. V was clipped by 3 bases and J by 1 base, with 6 bases between them. Germline lookup yields CDR1 SGHAT and CDR2 FQNNGV. CDR3 loop: CASSLSFNYGYTF. The CDR3, as DNA: TGTGCCAGCAGCTTGAGTTTTAACTATGGCTACACCTTC.

This clone was detected only a few times. V and J are TRBV14 and TRBJ2-7, with 7 bases identical to TRBD1. The germline gives CDR1 SGHDN, CDR2 FVKESK. V shed 3 bases and J 0 bases; nucleotides not matched to a gene: 5. This CDR3 region has 15 residues. CDR3 protein: CASSHTTGFSYEQYF. The CDR3, as DNA: TGTGCCAGCAGCCATACGACAGGGTTCTCCTACGAGCAGTACTTC. Filled out from reference TRBV14 and TRBJ2-7, the complete variable domain reads EAGVTQFPSHSVIEKGQTVTLRCDPISGHDNLYWYRRVMGKEIKFLLHFVKESKQDESGMPNNRFLAERTGGTYSTLKVQPAELEDSGVYFCASSHTTGFSYEQYFGPGTRLTVT.

The chain recombines TRBV27 with TRBJ2-3, with D possibly being TRBD2 (6 bases). Germline V gene lookup returns CDR1 MNHEY and CDR2 SMNVEV (reference sequence). This CDR3 comprises 14 residues. V lost 5 bases to trimming and J lost 9 bases, with 18 bases between them. CDR3 protein: CASSPGTAGKTQYF. CDR3 DNA: TGTGCCAGCAGTCCTGGGACTGCGGGGAAGACGCAGTATTTT.

The rearrangement uses TRBV9 and TRBJ1-1; D might be TRBD1 (5 bases). Trimming removed 0 bases from V and 1 base from J, with 13 bases in between. CDR3 size: 16 residues. Germline V lookup: CDR1 SGDLS, CDR2 YYNGEE. The CDR3 region is CASSVAKGLGNTEAFF. CDR3 in DNA: TGTGCCAGCAGCGTAGCTAAGGGGTTGGGGAACACTGAAGCTTTCTTT. Filled out from reference TRBV9 and TRBJ1-1, the complete variable domain reads DSGVTQTPKHLITATGQRVTLRCSPRSGDLSVYWYQQSLDQGLQFLIQYYNGEERAKGNILERFSAQQFPDLHSELNLSSLELGDSALYFCASSVAKGLGNTEAFFGQGTRLTVV.

The V gene is TRBV7-9, the J gene TRBJ1-3; 9 bases line up with TRBD1. CDR1 and CDR2 (germline): SEHNR, FQNEAQ (reference sequence). This CDR3 spans 15 amino acids. V shed 5 bases and J 11 bases; nucleotides not matched to a gene: 13. In nucleotides, the CDR3 is TGTGCCAGCAGCGGGGGGACAGGGAGAATATCCGCCATATATTTT. This translates into CASSGGTGRISAIYF.

The J gene is TRBJ2-7, the V gene TRBV5-1; TRBD2 agrees at 10 bases. CDR1 is SGHRS, CDR2 YFSETQ, per germline. The CDR3 consists of 17 residues. After removal of 0 bases from V and 1 base from J, the junction contained 7 bases not matched to a gene. CDR3 amino acids: CASSLGLAGVPSYEQYF. CDR3 coding DNA: TGCGCCAGCAGCTTGGGGCTAGCGGGAGTCCCGTCCTACGAGCAGTACTTC.

J is TRBJ2-7 and V is TRBV6-2 or TRBV6-3; 9 bases fit TRBD2. Germline CDR1 is MNHEY and CDR2 is SVGEGT. The CDR3 contains 13 residues. The J segment lost 3 bases and the V segment lost 7 bases, leaving 4 bases of the junction unmatched. The CDR3 bases are TGTGCCAGCAACCCACTAGCGGGCTACGAGCAGTACTTC. Its translation: CASNPLAGYEQYF.

This chain connects TRBV11-3 to TRBJ2-2; 9 bases agree with TRBD1. The V and J ends lost 9 bases and 8 bases, in that order; junction bases with no gene match: 7. This CDR3 comprises 13 residues. Germline CDR1 and CDR2: SGHNT and YENEEA. The CDR3, as DNA: TGTGCCAGTGAGGACAGGGGACCGGGGGAGCTGTTTTTT. Translation gives CASEDRGPGELFF.

On this clone itself: One junction end disagrees with the germline gene, perhaps due to a read error. This rearrangement joins TRBV2 to TRBJ2-7; TRBD1 matches at 10 bases. The CDR3 has 15 amino acids. Germline V CDR1 and CDR2: SNHLY, FYNNEI. CDR3 coding DNA: TGTGCCAGCAGCGAAGACAGGGGGCGAATCCACGAGCAGTACTTC. It is translated as CASSEDRGRIHEQYF.

This chain links TRBV5-1 with TRBJ2-7; no clear D gene. The germline V and J ends were trimmed by 5 bases and 6 bases, with 12 bases remaining between them. CDR3 length: 12 amino acids. Germline V gene sequence: CDR1 SGHRS, CDR2 YFSETQ. The CDR3 DNA reads TGCGCCAGCAGGGATGGAGTGGGCGAGCAGTACTTC. It specifies CASRDGVGEQYF.

The chain links TRBV7-2 to TRBJ1-4, with D possibly matching TRBD1 (5 bases). The germline V gene encodes CDR1 SGHTA and CDR2 FQGNSA. The CDR3 totals 13 residues. V was cut by 6 bases and J by 2 bases, with 7 bases left in between. The CDR3 region is CASRQATNEKLFF. The CDR3 nucleotides read TGTGCCAGCAGACAGGCGACTAATGAAAAACTGTTTTTT.

V is TRBV5-1 and J is TRBJ2-5, with unresolved D. The germline V and J ends were trimmed by 6 bases and 5 bases, with 17 bases remaining between them. Looked up from germline, CDR1 is SGHRS and CDR2 is YFSETQ. This CDR3 is built from 14 residues. In DNA form, the CDR3 reads TGCGCCAGCACCATAGCACAAGTGGGGGAGACCCAGTACTTC. The encoded protein is CASTIAQVGETQYF.

In DNA form, the CDR3 reads TGTGCCAGCAGCCTGGACAGGTGGGCCCAGTACTTC. It specifies CASSLDRWAQYF. The chain uses TRBV12-3 or TRBV12-4 and TRBJ2-5, with TRBD1 identical over 7 bases. The CDR3 consists of 12 residues. V gave up 6 bases and J gave up 9 bases; unmatched junction bases: 7.

The V gene is TRBV19, the J gene TRBJ1-2, with 8 bases fitting TRBD1. The CDR3 loop spans 14 amino acids. Looked up from germline, CDR1 is LNHDA and CDR2 is SQIVND (reference sequence). J gave up 8 bases and V 2 bases, and 7 bases lay outside the gene matches. The CDR3 is CASSIRQGAAGYTF. DNA for the CDR3: TGTGCCAGTAGTATAAGGCAGGGGGCGGCGGGCTACACCTTC.

J is TRBJ1-4 and V is TRBV5-6; D not certain. V dropped 1 base and J dropped 1 base, with 5 bases sitting between them. This CDR3 comprises 14 residues. CDR1 is SGHDT and CDR2 is YYEEEE in the germline V gene. The CDR3 reads CASSLSVTNEKLFF. CDR3 DNA sequence: TGTGCCAGCAGCTTGAGCGTAACTAATGAAAAACTGTTTTTT.

The CDR3 DNA follows: TGCGCCAGCAGCTTGGCCGGGGACAGGGGCGAAAAACTGTTTTTT. It encodes CASSLAGDRGEKLFF. The chain recombines TRBV5-1 with TRBJ1-4; 10 bases line up with TRBD1. The V and J ends lost 0 bases and 8 bases, in that order; junction bases with no gene match: 4. Germline V gives CDR1 SGHRS, CDR2 YFSETQ. This CDR3 comprises 15 residues.

This chain uses TRBV4-2 with TRBJ2-1; 14 nucleotides agree with TRBD2. The germline V gene has CDR1 LGHNA and CDR2 YNFKEQ. V dropped 4 bases and J dropped 1; count of bases not matched to a gene: 15. The CDR3 is 21 amino acids. In DNA form, the CDR3 reads TGTGCCAGCAGCCGCTCCCCAAAGGGACTAGCGGGAGCTGGGTCCTACAATGAGCAGTTCTTC. Its translation is CASSRSPKGLAGAGSYNEQFF.

The rearrangement uses TRBV11-3 and TRBJ1-1; perhaps TRBD1 as D (6 bases). The CDR3 loop spans 15 amino acids. The germline V and J ends were trimmed by 0 bases and 1 base, with 9 bases remaining between them. Per the germline V gene, CDR1 is SGHNT and CDR2 is YENEEA. CDR3 sequence (DNA): TGTGCCAGCAGCTTAGACGGGACAAAGAACACTGAAGCTTTCTTT. It codes for CASSLDGTKNTEAFF.